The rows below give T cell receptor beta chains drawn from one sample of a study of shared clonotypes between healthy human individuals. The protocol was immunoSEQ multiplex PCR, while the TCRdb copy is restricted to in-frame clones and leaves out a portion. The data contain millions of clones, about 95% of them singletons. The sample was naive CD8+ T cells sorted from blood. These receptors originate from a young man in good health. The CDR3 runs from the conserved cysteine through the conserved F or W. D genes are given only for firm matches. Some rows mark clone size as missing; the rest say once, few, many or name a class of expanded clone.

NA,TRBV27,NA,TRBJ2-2,TGTGCCAGCAGTTGGCCTACCGGGGAGCTGTTTTTT,CASSWPTGELFF
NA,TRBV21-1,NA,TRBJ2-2,TGTGCCAGCAGCCGCCCGGACGGTCGGGGGGAGCTGTTTTTT,CASSRPDGRGELFF
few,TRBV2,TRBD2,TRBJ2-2,TGTGCCAGCAGTGTAGCGGGAGCCGGGGAGCTGTTTTTT,CASSVAGAGELFF
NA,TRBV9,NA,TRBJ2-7,TGTGCCAGCAGCCAGGGGGGGCCGACCTACGAGCAGTACTTC,CASSQGGPTYEQYF
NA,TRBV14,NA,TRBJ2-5,TGTGCCAGCAGCCAAACCTCCCCGGTTCTCTATGGAGGGGAGACCCAGTACTTC,CASSQTSPVLYGGETQYF
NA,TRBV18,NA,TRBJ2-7,TGTGCCAGCTCCTCCACGACGGGTTACGAGCAGTACTTC,CASSSTTGYEQYF
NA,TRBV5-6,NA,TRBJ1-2,TGTGCCAGCACCTTCGGTGGTTCCCCCCGTAGCTACACCTTC,CASTFGGSPRSYTF
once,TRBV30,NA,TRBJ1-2,TGTGCCTGGAGTGTCTACAACTCTGGCTACACCTTC,CAWSVYNSGYTF
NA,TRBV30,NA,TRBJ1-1,TGTGCACTAGCCTGGAGCACTGAAGCTTTCTTT,CALAWSTEAFF
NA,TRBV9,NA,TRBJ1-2,TGTGCCAGCAAGGCCTTTGGTAACTATGGCTACACCTTC,CASKAFGNYGYTF
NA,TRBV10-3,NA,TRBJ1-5,TGTGCCATCAGTGACCCGCCGATAGATAGCAATCAGCCCCAGCATTTT,CAISDPPIDSNQPQHF
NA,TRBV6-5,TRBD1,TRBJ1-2,TGTGCCAGCAGTTACTCCGGCGGACAGGACTATGGCTACACCTTC,CASSYSGGQDYGYTF
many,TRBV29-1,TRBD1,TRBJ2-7,TGCAGCGGGGGGACAGACGAGCAGTACTTC,CSGGTDEQYF
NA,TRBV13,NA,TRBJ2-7,TGTGCCAGCAGCTTTGGTCGGCAGTACGAGCAGTACTTC,CASSFGRQYEQYF
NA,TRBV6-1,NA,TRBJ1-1,TGTGCCAGCAGTGAACGCCACGCGAACACTGAAGCTTTCTTT,CASSERHANTEAFF
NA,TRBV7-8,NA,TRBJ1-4,TGTGCCAGCAGCTTAGAATTGGGTCGGGGGGATGAAAAACTGTTTTTT,CASSLELGRGDEKLFF
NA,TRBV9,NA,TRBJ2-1,TGTGCCAGCGGGGGTACTCTCCTAGCTCCTGGGAAAGATGAGCAGTTCTTC,CASGGTLLAPGKDEQFF
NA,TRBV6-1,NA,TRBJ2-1,TGTGCCAGCACGGACTACGTACCCAACAATGAGCAGTTCTTC,CASTDYVPNNEQFF
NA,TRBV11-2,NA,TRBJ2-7,TGTGCCAGCAGTCTTCCGGGACACGACTACGAGCAGTACTTC,CASSLPGHDYEQYF
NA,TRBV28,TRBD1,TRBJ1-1,TGTGCCAGCACCCTGAGGCGGGACAGGGGTTCCAACACTGAAGCTTTCTTT,CASTLRRDRGSNTEAFF
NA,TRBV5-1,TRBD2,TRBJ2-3,TGCGCCAGCAGCGCAAGCGGGAGGGCCTCGGATACGCAGTATTTT,CASSASGRASDTQYF
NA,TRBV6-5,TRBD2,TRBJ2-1,TGTGCCAGCAGTTACCCGGGACTAGCGGGGGTTAATGAGCAGTTCTTC,CASSYPGLAGVNEQFF
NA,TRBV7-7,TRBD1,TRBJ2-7,TGTGCTAGCAGCTTAGGGACAGGCTTCGAGCAGTACTTC,CASSLGTGFEQYF
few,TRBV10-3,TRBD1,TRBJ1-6,TGTGCCATCAGTGAGTCGGACGGGGACAGCTCCTATAATTCACCCCTCCACTTT,CAISESDGDSSYNSPLHF
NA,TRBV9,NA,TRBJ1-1,TGTGCCAGCTCTCCGTCCGGCACTGAAGCTTTCTTT,CASSPSGTEAFF
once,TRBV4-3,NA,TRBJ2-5,TGCGCCAGCAGCCCCCGTTACGGAGATTCTGAGACCCAGTACTTC,CASSPRYGDSETQYF
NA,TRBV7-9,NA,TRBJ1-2,TGTGCCAGCAGCCCACCAGGGTTCCCGAACTATGGCTACACCTTC,CASSPPGFPNYGYTF
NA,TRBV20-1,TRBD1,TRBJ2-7,TGCAGTGCGGACAGGGGCCACGAGCAGTACTTC,CSADRGHEQYF
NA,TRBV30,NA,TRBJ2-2,TGTGGTTTTTGTCGGACAGCGAACACCGGGGAGCTGTTTTTT,CGFCRTANTGELFF
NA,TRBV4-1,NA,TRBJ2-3,TGCGCCAGCAGCCAAGAACTGGCCCTACCAAGCACAGATACGCAGTATTTT,CASSQELALPSTDTQYF
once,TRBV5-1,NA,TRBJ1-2,TGCGCCAGCAGCTTGGCAGGGGACTATGGCTACACCTTC,CASSLAGDYGYTF
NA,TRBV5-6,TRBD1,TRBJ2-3,TGTGCCAGCAGCCACGGGACAGGCCCCCCAGATACGCAGTATTTT,CASSHGTGPPDTQYF
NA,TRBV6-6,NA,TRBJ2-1,TGTGCCAGCAGTTACGGGGGCCATGAGCAGTTCTTC,CASSYGGHEQFF
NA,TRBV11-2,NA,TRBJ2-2,TGTGCCAGCAGCGTCCCCGGGGAGCTGTTTTTT,CASSVPGELFF
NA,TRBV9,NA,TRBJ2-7,TGTGCCAGCAGCGTAGAGGGGTCTATCGGTAGCTACGAGCAGTACTTC,CASSVEGSIGSYEQYF
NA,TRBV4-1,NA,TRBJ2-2,TGCGCCAGCAGCCAAGATTGGGAATCGAACACCGGGGAGCTGTTTTTT,CASSQDWESNTGELFF